A single sample gave rise to the 9 T cell receptor beta chains below, sequenced in a study of T cell responses to AZD1222 COVID-19 vaccine. The assay was immunoSEQ multiplex PCR, and TCRdb's table has in-frame clones only and misses some. The top ten clones hold 5% to 6.5% of a sample with approximately 150,000 clones, less than 95% of them seen once. Source: peripheral blood, taken 28 days after the second AZD1222 dose. The receptors derive from an adult who received the AZD1222 COVID-19 vaccine.

This sequence joins TRBV2 and TRBJ1-6; a possible D gene is TRBD1 (5 bases). From germline, CDR1 is SNHLY and CDR2 FYNNEI. The CDR3 has 13 residues. The ends were cut back, 2 bases at V and 7 bases at J, with 6 bases in the middle. CDR3 coding DNA: TGTGCCAGCAGTGAATGGGACAATTCACCCCTCCACTTT. Its translation: CASSEWDNSPLHF.

V gene TRBV7-2 combines with J gene TRBJ2-7, with D unresolved. This CDR3 contains 15 residues. Germline CDR1 reads SGHTA; CDR2 reads FQGNSA. The V end was cut by 1 base, the J end by 9 bases, with 19 bases between. The CDR3, as DNA: TGTGCCAGCAGCTTAGAGAGCAGTTCCCTTGGCGGGCAGTACTTC. Encoded protein: CASSLESSSLGGQYF. The complete variable domain, with remaining parts taken from reference TRBV7-2 and TRBJ2-7, reads GAGVSQSPSNKVTEKGKDVELRCDPISGHTALYWYRQSLGQGLEFLIYFQGNSAPDKSGLPSDRFSAERTGGSVSTLTIQRTQQEDSAVYLCASSLESSSLGGQYFGPGTRLTVT.

The CDR3: CASSFHTGMNTEAFF. CDR3 nucleotides: TGTGCCAGCAGTTTTCATACAGGGATGAACACTGAAGCTTTCTTT. V is TRBV28 and J is TRBJ1-1, with D possibly TRBD1 on 6 matching bases. V was trimmed by 3 bases and J by 0 bases, leaving 11 bases between them. The CDR3 runs 15 residues. Germline V CDR1 and CDR2: MDHEN, SYDVKM. Based on the CDR3 plus reference TRBV28 and TRBJ1-1, the full variable domain is DVKVTQSSRYLVKRTGEKVFLECVQDMDHENMFWYRQDPGLGLRLIYFSYDVKMKEKGDIPEGYSVSREKKERFSLILESASTNQTSMYLCASSFHTGMNTEAFFGQGTRLTVV.

In its sample, this clone was seen once. V gene TRBV3-1 (or the pseudogene TRBV3-2) combines with J gene TRBJ1-1; perhaps TRBD1 as D (6 bases). CDR1 LGHDT and CDR2 YNNKEL come from the germline V gene (reference sequence). The CDR3 consists of 13 residues. The V gene lost 0 bases and the J gene lost 10 bases, with 12 bases spanning the gap. The CDR3, as DNA: TGTGCCAGCAGCCAAGACCCGGGGGGGCGAGCTTTCTTT. Encoded protein: CASSQDPGGRAFF.

The chain employs TRBV7-2 and TRBJ1-2; D is possibly TRBD1 (5 bases). The CDR3 spans 15 residues. V lost 2 bases to trimming and J lost 4 bases, with 14 bases between them. CDR1 is SGHTA, CDR2 FQGNSA, per germline. As DNA, the CDR3 is TGTGCCAGCAGCTTATTAACGGGGGTAGGCTATGGCTACACCTTC. Protein sequence: CASSLLTGVGYGYTF.

For the CDR3, the DNA is TGTGCCAGCAGTGACAGGGATAATTCACCCCTCCACTTT. Its translation is CASSDRDNSPLHF. The J gene is TRBJ1-6, the V gene TRBV2; possible D gene TRBD1, 5 bases. Germline V gene data show CDR1 as SNHLY and CDR2 as FYNNEI. Trimming took 3 bases from V and 5 from J, leaving 5 bases between them. This CDR3 has 13 amino acids.

The rearrangement links TRBV6-5 to TRBJ1-2; 7 bases agree with TRBD1. The V gene end was trimmed by 6 bases and the J gene end by 4 bases; junction bases not matched to a gene: 11. Germline values: CDR1 MNHEY, CDR2 SVGAGI. The CDR3 contains 15 residues. CDR3 amino acids: CASRAGTVLLYGYTF. CDR3 sequence (DNA): TGTGCCAGCAGGGCCGGGACAGTGTTACTCTATGGCTACACCTTC.

The V call is TRBV25-1, the J call TRBJ1-5; D is uncertain. V was clipped by 5 bases and J by 4 bases, with 9 bases between them. This CDR3 comprises 13 residues. The germline V gene encodes CDR1 MGHDK and CDR2 SYGVNS. This CDR3 reads CASSRDINQPQHF. CDR3 DNA: TGTGCCAGCAGTCGAGATATAAATCAGCCCCAGCATTTT.

The chain uses TRBV6-5 and TRBJ1-3; 9 positions match TRBD1. With 7 bases clipped from V and 12 bases from J, the junction kept 10 bases outside the gene matches. CDR3 size: 13 residues. Looked up from germline, CDR1 is MNHEY and CDR2 is SVGAGI. In DNA form, the CDR3 reads TGTGCCAGCATCCAACCGGGACAGGGCGGCATATATTTT. Protein product: CASIQPGQGGIYF.